Presented here are 23 T cell receptor beta chains from one specimen sequenced in a study of OX40 agonist ivuxolimab in advanced cancers. Produced via immunoSEQ multiplex PCR; TCRdb's table is partial and in-frame only. The sample has under 85,000 clones, around 87% seen once. This sample comprised CD4+ or CD8+ T cells sorted from blood, obtained in a trial of the OX40 agonist ivuxolimab. The receptors here all came from an adult with an advanced solid tumor such as melanoma, head and neck, liver or kidney cancer.

The rearrangement links TRBV6-5 to TRBJ2-7; D ambiguous. Trimming took off 0 bases at V and 0 bases at J, with 9 bases between the two ends. Germline CDR1 reads MNHEY; CDR2 reads SVGAGI. CDR3 length equals 15 residues. Here the CDR3 DNA reads TGTGCCAGCAGTTACTCGGGCCCACTCTCCTACGAGCAGTACTTC. Protein product: CASSYSGPLSYEQYF.

V gene TRBV6-5 combines with J gene TRBJ1-5, with TRBD1 matching over 12 bases. The trim removed 5 bases at V and 6 bases at J, leaving 5 bases unmatched. CDR1 MNHEY and CDR2 SVGAGI come from the germline V gene. This CDR3 has 15 residues. The CDR3 reads CASSPGQGAAQPQHF. The CDR3 DNA reads as TGTGCCAGCAGTCCGGGACAGGGGGCGGCTCAGCCCCAGCATTTT.

The chain links TRBV2 to TRBJ2-2; no reliable D call. V gave up 6 bases and J gave up 3 bases, with 5 bases separating them. Germline V gene sequence: CDR1 SNHLY, CDR2 FYNNEI. There are 12 residues in the CDR3. This chain's CDR3 is CASSTDTGELFF. In nucleotides, the CDR3 is TGTGCCAGCAGCACCGACACCGGGGAGCTGTTTTTT.

The chain recombines TRBV19 with TRBJ2-5; perhaps TRBD2 as D (5 bases). The DNA matches TRBJ2-7 better at its end, which makes the J call doubtful. CDR1 and CDR2 (germline): LNHDA, SQIVND (reference sequence). The CDR3 totals 13 residues. As DNA, the CDR3 is TGTGCCAGTAGTATGGACGGACTCTACGAGCAGTACTTC. It translates to CASSMDGLYEQYF.

The DNA of the CDR3 is TGCAGCGTTGGGGGGTACAATGAGCAGTTCTTC. Translated, it gives CSVGGYNEQFF. The gene calls are TRBV29-1 and TRBJ2-1, with D perhaps being TRBD1 or TRBD2 (5 bases each). From germline, CDR1 is SQVTM and CDR2 ANQGSEA. V shed 4 bases and J shed 4 bases, with 5 bases lying between them. The CDR3 covers 11 residues.

The rearrangement uses TRBV5-1 and TRBJ2-1, with D unresolved. CDR1 is SGHRS, CDR2 YFSETQ, per germline. Trimming removed 1 base at V and 10 bases at J, with 18 bases between. The CDR3 extends over 15 amino acids. The CDR3 DNA reads as TGCGCCAGCAGCTTGTCCTCAGGCACCCCTAAAGAGCAGTTCTTC. Translating it yields CASSLSSGTPKEQFF. The full variable domain, with the rest looked up from reference TRBV5-1 and TRBJ2-1, is KAGVTQTPRYLIKTRGQQVTLSCSPISGHRSVSWYQQTPGQGLQFLFEYFSETQRNKGNFPGRFSGRQFSNSRSEMNVSTLELGDSALYLCASSLSSGTPKEQFFGPGTRLTVL.

V and J are TRBV15 and TRBJ2-6; no clear D. V dropped 5 bases and J dropped 0 bases, with 5 bases sitting between them. CDR3 length equals 14 residues. CDR1 is LNHNV and CDR2 is YYDKDF in the germline V gene (reference sequence). The chain's CDR3 is CATSAHSGANVLTF. The CDR3 DNA sequence: TGTGCCACCAGCGCCCACTCTGGGGCCAACGTCCTGACTTTC.

This rearrangement joins TRBV4-2 to TRBJ1-1, with D possibly TRBD1 on 6 matching bases. Germline lookup yields CDR1 LGHNA and CDR2 YNFKEQ. V dropped 0 bases and J dropped 7 bases, with 12 bases sitting between them. CDR3 length: 14 residues. The CDR3 protein is CASSQETGNIEAFF. As DNA, the CDR3 is TGTGCCAGCAGCCAAGAAACAGGGAATATTGAAGCTTTCTTT.

The chain recombines TRBV7-2 with TRBJ1-6; 7 bases agree with TRBD1. V gave up 1 base and J gave up 10 bases; unmatched junction bases: 10. Germline CDR1 is SGHTA and CDR2 is FQGNSA. There are 16 residues in the CDR3. The CDR3 nucleotides are TGTGCCAGCAGCTTAGGGCCAGGGGGATCGGTGTCACCCCTCCACTTT. It specifies CASSLGPGGSVSPLHF.

The chain is built from TRBV7-9 and TRBJ2-7, with D unresolved. This CDR3 spans 13 amino acids. V was shortened by 1 base and J by 3 bases, with 7 bases between the two germline ends. CDR1 and CDR2 (germline): SEHNR, FQNEAQ (reference sequence). The CDR3 loop reads CASSLDVYYEQYF. The CDR3 DNA sequence: TGTGCCAGCAGCTTAGACGTATACTACGAGCAGTACTTC.

The chain carries TRBV13 and TRBJ2-1, with 13 bases lining up with TRBD2. The germline V gene encodes CDR1 PRHDT and CDR2 FYEKMQ (reference sequence). V lost 5 bases, J lost 0 bases, and 4 bases stayed unmatched. The CDR3 consists of 17 residues. CDR3 coding DNA: TGTGCCAGCAGCATGCGGACTAGCGGGAGCTCCTACAATGAGCAGTTCTTC. Amino acids: CASSMRTSGSSYNEQFF.

V gene TRBV23-1 combines with J gene TRBJ2-1; D is uncertain. TRBV23-1 is assigned to the ORF class and has an uncertain function. There are 19 residues in the CDR3. Trimming stripped 0 bases from V and 8 bases from J, with 26 bases between. As DNA, the CDR3 is TGCGCCAGCAGTCAATCGAGATTTTGCGCAGATAAAAGAAACCATGAGCAGTTCTTC. As protein: CASSQSRFCADKRNHEQFF.

The V and J genes are TRBV6-5 and TRBJ2-7, with 9 bases aligning to TRBD2. Germline values: CDR1 MNHEY, CDR2 SVGAGI. The trim removed 5 bases at V and 12 bases at J, leaving 8 bases unmatched. CDR3 length equals 12 residues. The CDR3 DNA sequence: TGTGCCAGCAGTCCGCCAAGCGGGAGGCGGTACTTC. The encoded protein is CASSPPSGRRYF.

This chain connects TRBV6-6 to TRBJ2-7, with 7 bases aligning to TRBD2. The germline CDR1 and CDR2 sequences are MNHNY and SVGAGI (reference sequence). Trimming at V came to 4 bases and at J to 3 bases, leaving 9 bases not matched to a gene. CDR3 length: 15 amino acids. The CDR3 DNA sequence: TGTGCCAGCAGTTCCCCCGAGCGGGACGGCTACGAGCAGTACTTC. This translates into CASSSPERDGYEQYF.

In this sample, this clone turned up once. The genes are TRBV28 and TRBJ1-2; 9 bases map to TRBD1. With V trimmed by 3 bases and J by 4 bases, 6 bases remained unmatched. CDR3 length: 15 residues. Germline lookup yields CDR1 MDHEN and CDR2 SYDVKM. CDR3 residues: CASSLSTGGVYGYTF. The CDR3 DNA reads TGTGCCAGCAGTTTGTCCACAGGGGGCGTCTATGGCTACACCTTC.

This clone was counted once. This rearrangement joins TRBV7-6 to TRBJ2-6; 10 bases line up with TRBD1. Germline V gene lookup returns CDR1 SGHVS and CDR2 FNYEAQ. Trimming took 0 bases from V and 0 from J; bases not matched to a gene: 5. CDR3 size: 19 residues. The CDR3 loop is CASSLARRQGASGANVLTF. CDR3 DNA sequence: TGTGCCAGCAGCTTAGCTCGGAGACAGGGGGCCTCTGGGGCCAACGTCCTGACTTTC.

V and J are TRBV9 and TRBJ1-2, with 10 positions matching TRBD1. The germline CDR1 and CDR2 sequences are SGDLS and YYNGEE. This CDR3 is built from 14 residues. The V gene end was trimmed by 0 bases and the J gene end by 8 bases; junction bases not matched to a gene: 4. CDR3 DNA: TGTGCCAGCAGCGTAGCAGGGACAGGGGTGGGCTACACCTTC. Translating it yields CASSVAGTGVGYTF.

CDR3 protein: CASSFLRLVPYEQYF. DNA for the CDR3: TGTGCCAGCAGTTTTCTTCGCCTAGTCCCCTACGAGCAGTACTTC. The chain joins TRBV28 to TRBJ2-7; D ambiguous. CDR3 length equals 15 residues. V lost 3 bases, J lost 2 bases, and 14 bases lay in between. The V gene's germline CDR1 is MDHEN and CDR2 SYDVKM.

V is TRBV5-4 and J is TRBJ2-2, with D unclear. The CDR3 has 16 amino acids. The V end was cut by 4 bases, the J end by 5 bases, with 18 bases between. Germline assignment: CDR1 SGHNT and CDR2 YYREEE (reference sequence). CDR3 in amino acids: CASSPDAYYRTGELFF. Written as DNA, the CDR3 is TGTGCCAGCAGCCCAGATGCCTATTACCGAACCGGGGAGCTGTTTTTT.

For this clone: One end of the junction is discordant with germline, which a read error may explain. This chain links TRBV11-2 with TRBJ2-1; D is unresolved. Per germline, CDR1 SGHAT and CDR2 FQNNGV. The CDR3 consists of 12 residues. The CDR3 here is CASSPGLVGGVF. DNA for the CDR3: TGTGCCAGCAGCCCTGGGCTAGTTGGTGGTGTCTTC.

The chain couples TRBV14 to TRBJ1-2, with 7 bases matching TRBD1. V was clipped by 1 base and J by 7 bases; unmatched bases: 6. The CDR3 runs to 14 residues. The germline V gene has CDR1 SGHDN and CDR2 FVKESK. The CDR3 sequence: CASSQGLGGGGYTF. The CDR3 DNA follows: TGTGCCAGCAGCCAAGGTTTAGGGGGCGGTGGCTACACCTTC.

J is TRBJ1-6 and V is TRBV7-2, with a possible D match to TRBD1 (6 bases). The V and J ends lost 4 bases and 8 bases respectively, with 15 bases between them. CDR1 and CDR2 (germline): SGHTA, FQGNSA. The CDR3 has 15 amino acids. The CDR3, as DNA: TGTGCCAGCAGCTCAACAGGGTTCAGGGATTCACCCCTCCACTTT. Translated: CASSSTGFRDSPLHF. Using reference TRBV7-2 and TRBJ1-6 for the parts outside the CDR3, the full variable domain is GAGVSQSPSNKVTEKGKDVELRCDPISGHTALYWYRQSLGQGLEFLIYFQGNSAPDKSGLPSDRFSAERTGGSVSTLTIQRTQQEDSAVYLCASSSTGFRDSPLHFGNGTRLTVT.

The V call is TRBV12-5, the J call TRBJ1-5; TRBD1 matches 10 bases. The CDR3 is 15 residues long. The junction had 5 bases not matched to a gene; V was cut back by 2 bases and J by 7 bases. Germline values: CDR1 LGHNT, CDR2 FRNRAP. The CDR3 loop is CASGLKDRGEQPQHF. The DNA of the CDR3 is TGTGCTAGTGGTTTGAAGGACAGGGGGGAACAGCCCCAGCATTTT.